The next 5 T cell receptor beta chains were all read from a single sample in a study of PD-L1 blockade in urothelial cancer. Time point of the sample: peripheral blood 6 weeks after treatment start. Clones were sequenced by immunoSEQ multiplex PCR, and TCRdb holds only the in-frame ones, with some missing. In the table there are 120,000 or so clones, roughly 86% of which are singletons. The input for sequencing was PBMCs, taken around atezolizumab (anti-PD-L1) treatment. These receptors came from a man over 45 with urothelial cancer.

The chain employs TRBV6-5 and TRBJ2-2; 8 nucleotides agree with TRBD2. The V and J ends lost 2 bases and 1 base, in that order; junction bases with no gene match: 0. Germline V lookup: CDR1 MNHEY, CDR2 SVGAGI. This CDR3 is 15 amino acids long. The CDR3 nucleotides read TGTGCCAGCAGTTACCGGGAGGGGAACACCGGGGAGCTGTTTTTT. It translates to CASSYREGNTGELFF.

As for this clone: A much larger clone differs by one base, so this may be a read error. DNA of the CDR3: TGTGCCAGCAGCCCATCCTACGAGCAGTACTTC. Translating it yields CASSPSYEQYF. V usage is TRBV9 and J usage is TRBJ2-7, with D unresolved. The CDR3 is made up of 11 amino acids. The ends were cut back, 4 bases at V and 1 base at J, with 3 bases in the middle. Looked up from germline, CDR1 is SGDLS and CDR2 is YYNGEE.

The rearrangement uses TRBV28 and TRBJ2-2; the D is unclear. CDR1 and CDR2 from the germline V gene are MDHEN and SYDVKM. The CDR3 runs to 15 residues. Trimming removed 2 bases at V and 5 bases at J, with 12 bases between. CDR3 region: CASSLPERRTGELFF. The CDR3 nucleotides are TGTGCCAGCAGTTTACCAGAGCGTCGAACCGGGGAGCTGTTTTTT.

The CDR3 spells CASSARQGGGNTIYF. The DNA of the CDR3 is TGTGCCAGCTCCGCCCGACAGGGCGGTGGAAACACCATATATTTT. The chain is built from TRBV18 and TRBJ1-3; 7 bases match TRBD1. Trimming took 6 bases from V and 3 from J; bases not matched to a gene: 8. Germline loops: CDR1 KGHSH, CDR2 LQKENI. The CDR3 is made up of 15 amino acids.

This sequence joins TRBV4-1 and TRBJ2-7; D is possibly TRBD2 (6 bases). Germline V gene lookup returns CDR1 MGHRA and CDR2 YSYEKL. The CDR3 has 14 amino acids. With 0 bases removed from V and 4 bases from J, the gap between germline ends came to 10 bases. CDR3 nucleotides: TGCGCCAGCAGCCAAGACCGGGGGAATTACGAGCAGTACTTC. The encoded protein is CASSQDRGNYEQYF.